The present TCR beta chain was sequenced within a study of T-cell reconstitution after alpha-beta-depleted transplantation in children. Unique molecular identifiers tagged the TCRbeta library. MiXCR, run by TCRdb on the PCR reads, gives a single entry per CDR3 protein. The sample lists about 230,000 distinct CDR3 sequences; around 13% were seen once. V shed 4 bases and J 5 bases; nucleotides not matched to a gene: 7. There are 14 residues in the CDR3. Germline CDR1 and CDR2: SGHRS and YFSETQ. The material was PBMCs from the stem cell graft donor, obtained from the stem cell graft. The TCR comes from a human donor who donated a stem cell graft to a child with acute lymphoblastic leukemia. This chain connects TRBV5-1 to TRBJ2-7, with TRBD1 matching 9 bases. The CDR3 is CASSHRGQGNEQYF. CDR3 sequence (DNA): TGCGCCAGCAGCCACAGGGGACAGGGTAACGAGCAGTACTTC.